This T cell receptor beta chain was sequenced during a study of blood T cell repertoires in COVID-19. Overall study context: Sites across the United States, Italy and Spain contributed samples from acute and convalescent COVID-19.

Authors' data handling: Quantification of nucleated cells was approximated via reference gene primer amplification. The table came from immunoSEQ multiplex PCR; TCRdb's copy has only in-frame clones and leaves some out. V, J and clone size are those of that table, while D and trimming were read from the DNA. Among 250,000 to 300,000 clones listed, roughly nine tenths were seen once. Seattle cases were enrolled at active infection and followed longitudinally. There are 16 residues in the CDR3. Germline V lookup: CDR1 MGHDK, CDR2 SYGVNS. V lost 2 bases, J lost 0 bases, and 11 bases lay in between. The TCR comes from a young woman with COVID-19, enrolled during active disease. This rearrangement joins TRBV25-1 to TRBJ1-3; no clear D. Sequenced: peripheral blood. CDR3 protein: CASSEDLRASGNTIYF. The CDR3 nucleotides are TGTGCCAGCAGTGAAGATTTACGAGCCTCTGGAAACACCATATATTTT.